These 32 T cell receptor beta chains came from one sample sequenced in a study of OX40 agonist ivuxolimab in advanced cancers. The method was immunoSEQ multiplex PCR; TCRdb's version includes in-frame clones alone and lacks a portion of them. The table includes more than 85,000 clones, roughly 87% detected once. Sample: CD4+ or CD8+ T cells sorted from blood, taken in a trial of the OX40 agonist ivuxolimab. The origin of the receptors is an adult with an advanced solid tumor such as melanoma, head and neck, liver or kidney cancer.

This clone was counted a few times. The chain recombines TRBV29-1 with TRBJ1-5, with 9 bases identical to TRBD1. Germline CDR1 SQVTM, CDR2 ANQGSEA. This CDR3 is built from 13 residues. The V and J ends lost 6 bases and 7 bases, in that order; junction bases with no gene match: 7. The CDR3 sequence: CSVGQGRVQPQHF. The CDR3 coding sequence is TGCAGCGTGGGACAGGGTCGCGTCCAGCCCCAGCATTTT.

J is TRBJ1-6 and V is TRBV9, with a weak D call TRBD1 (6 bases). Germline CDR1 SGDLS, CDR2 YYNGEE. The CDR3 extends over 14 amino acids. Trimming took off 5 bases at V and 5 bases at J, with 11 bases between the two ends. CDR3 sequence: CASRPGQDNSPLHF. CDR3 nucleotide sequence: TGTGCCAGCAGACCGGGACAAGATAATTCACCCCTCCACTTT.

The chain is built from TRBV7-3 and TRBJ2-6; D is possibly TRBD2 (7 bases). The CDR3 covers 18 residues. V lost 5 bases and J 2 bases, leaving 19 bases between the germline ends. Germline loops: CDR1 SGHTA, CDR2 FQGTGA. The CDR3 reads CASSPQGGDLAGANVLTF. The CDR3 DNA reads TGTGCCAGCAGCCCCCAAGGGGGGGATCTCGCTGGGGCCAACGTCCTGACTTTC.

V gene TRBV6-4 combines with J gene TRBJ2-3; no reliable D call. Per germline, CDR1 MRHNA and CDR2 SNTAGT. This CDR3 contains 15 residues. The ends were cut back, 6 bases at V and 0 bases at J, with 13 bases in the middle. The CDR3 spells CASRRTELSTDTQYF. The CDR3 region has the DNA TGTGCCAGCAGAAGGACCGAACTCAGCACAGATACGCAGTATTTT.

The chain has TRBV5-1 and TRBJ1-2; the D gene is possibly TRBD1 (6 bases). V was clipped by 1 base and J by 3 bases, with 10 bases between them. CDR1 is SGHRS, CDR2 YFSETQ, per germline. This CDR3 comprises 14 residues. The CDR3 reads CASSLFPGDYGYTF. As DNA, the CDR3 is TGCGCCAGCAGCTTGTTTCCAGGGGACTATGGCTACACCTTC.

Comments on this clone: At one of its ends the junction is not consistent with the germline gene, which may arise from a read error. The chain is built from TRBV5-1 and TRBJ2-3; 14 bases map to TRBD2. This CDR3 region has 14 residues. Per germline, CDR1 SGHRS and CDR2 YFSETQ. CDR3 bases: TGCGCCAGCAGCCCGGGACTAGCGGGGGACCACGGGCATTTT. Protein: CASSPGLAGDHGHF.

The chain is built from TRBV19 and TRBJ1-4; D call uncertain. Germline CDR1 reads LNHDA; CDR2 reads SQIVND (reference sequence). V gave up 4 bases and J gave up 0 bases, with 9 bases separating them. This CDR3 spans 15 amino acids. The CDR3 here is CASSTSTATNEKLFF. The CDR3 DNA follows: TGTGCCAGTAGTACCTCCACCGCAACTAATGAAAAACTGTTTTTT. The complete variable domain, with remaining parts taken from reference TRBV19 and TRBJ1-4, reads DGGITQSPKYLFRKEGQNVTLSCEQNLNHDAMYWYRQDPGQGLRLIYYSQIVNDFQKGDIAEGYSVSREKKESFPLTVTSAQKNPTAFYLCASSTSTATNEKLFFGSGTQLSVL.

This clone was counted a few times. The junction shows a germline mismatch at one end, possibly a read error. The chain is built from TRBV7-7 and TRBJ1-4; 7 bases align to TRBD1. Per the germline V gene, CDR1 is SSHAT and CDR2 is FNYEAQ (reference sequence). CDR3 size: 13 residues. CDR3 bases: TGTGCTAGCAGCTTGGAACAGGGGGAAAAACTGTTTTTT. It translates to CASSLEQGEKLFF.

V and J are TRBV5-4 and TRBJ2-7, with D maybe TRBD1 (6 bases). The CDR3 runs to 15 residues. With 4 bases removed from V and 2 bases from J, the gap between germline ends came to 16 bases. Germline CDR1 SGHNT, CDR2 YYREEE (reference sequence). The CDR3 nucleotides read TGTGCCAGCAGCCCCGCCCTGCAGGGGACCTACGAGCAGTACTTC. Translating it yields CASSPALQGTYEQYF.

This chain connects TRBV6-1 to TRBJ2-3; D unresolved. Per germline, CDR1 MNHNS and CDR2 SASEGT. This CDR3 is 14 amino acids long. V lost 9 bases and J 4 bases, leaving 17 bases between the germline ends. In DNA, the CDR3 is TGTGCCAGTCAAGTTTCTTATAGTGCAGATACGCAGTATTTT. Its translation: CASQVSYSADTQYF.

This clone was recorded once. The CDR3 nucleotides are TGTGCCAGCAGCTTGGGGACAGGGGATGAAAAACTGTTTTTT. The encoded protein is CASSLGTGDEKLFF. The J gene is TRBJ1-4, the V gene TRBV5-6; 9 bases are shared with TRBD1. Germline V CDR1 and CDR2: SGHDT, YYEEEE. CDR3 length: 14 amino acids. V gave up 0 bases and J gave up 6 bases; unmatched junction bases: 0.

The CDR3 sequence: CASSNDRSGQPQHF. As DNA, the CDR3 is TGTGCCAGCAGTAATGACAGGTCGGGACAGCCCCAGCATTTT. This sequence joins TRBV2 and TRBJ1-5, with D possibly TRBD1 on 6 matching bases. The CDR3 sequence is 14 residues long. The V and J ends lost 5 bases and 7 bases respectively, with 15 bases between them. CDR1 SNHLY and CDR2 FYNNEI come from the germline V gene.

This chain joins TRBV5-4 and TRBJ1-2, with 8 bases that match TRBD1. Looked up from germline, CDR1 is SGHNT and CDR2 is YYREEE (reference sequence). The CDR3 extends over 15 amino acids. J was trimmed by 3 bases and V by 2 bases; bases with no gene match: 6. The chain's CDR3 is CASSFPGGADYGYTF. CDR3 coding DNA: TGTGCCAGCAGCTTCCCAGGGGGCGCTGACTATGGCTACACCTTC.

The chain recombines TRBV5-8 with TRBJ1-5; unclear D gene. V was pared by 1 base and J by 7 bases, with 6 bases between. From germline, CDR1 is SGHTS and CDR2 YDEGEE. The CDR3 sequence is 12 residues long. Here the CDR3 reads CASSLWNQPQHF. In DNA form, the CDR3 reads TGTGCCAGCAGCTTGTGGAACCAGCCCCAGCATTTT.

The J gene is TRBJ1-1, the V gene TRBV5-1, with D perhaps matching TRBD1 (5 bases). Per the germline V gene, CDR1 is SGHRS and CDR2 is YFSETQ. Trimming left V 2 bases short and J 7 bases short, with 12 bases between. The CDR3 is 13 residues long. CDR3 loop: CASSFSRDGEAFF. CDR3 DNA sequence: TGCGCCAGCAGCTTCTCCCGGGACGGTGAAGCTTTCTTT.

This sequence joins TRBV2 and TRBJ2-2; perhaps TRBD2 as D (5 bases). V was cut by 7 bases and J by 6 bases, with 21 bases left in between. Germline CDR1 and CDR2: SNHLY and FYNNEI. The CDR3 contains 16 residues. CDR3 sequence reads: CASKPPGNRLAGELFF. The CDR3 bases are TGTGCCAGCAAACCCCCCGGGAACCGGCTCGCCGGGGAGCTGTTTTTT.

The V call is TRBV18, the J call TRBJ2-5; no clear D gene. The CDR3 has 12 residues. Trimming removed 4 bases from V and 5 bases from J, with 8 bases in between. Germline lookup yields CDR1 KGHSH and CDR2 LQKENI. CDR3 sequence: CASSLFWETQYF. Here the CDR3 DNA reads TGTGCCAGCTCACTCTTCTGGGAGACCCAGTACTTC.

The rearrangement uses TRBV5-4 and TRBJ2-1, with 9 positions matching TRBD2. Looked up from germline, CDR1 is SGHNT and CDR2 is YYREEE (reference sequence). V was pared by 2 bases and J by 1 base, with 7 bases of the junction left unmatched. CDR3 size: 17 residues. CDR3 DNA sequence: TGTGCCAGCAGCTTTTTTCGCGGGGGGGATTCCTACAATGAGCAGTTCTTC. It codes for CASSFFRGGDSYNEQFF. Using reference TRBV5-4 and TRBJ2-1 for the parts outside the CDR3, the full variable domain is ETGVTQSPTHLIKTRGQQVTLRCSSQSGHNTVSWYQQALGQGPQFIFQYYREEENGRGNFPPRFSGLQFPNYSSELNVNALELDDSALYLCASSFFRGGDSYNEQFFGPGTRLTVL.

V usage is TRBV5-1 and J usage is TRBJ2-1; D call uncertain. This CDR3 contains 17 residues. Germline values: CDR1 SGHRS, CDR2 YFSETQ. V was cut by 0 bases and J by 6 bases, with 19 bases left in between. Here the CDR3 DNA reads TGCGCCAGCAGCTTGGCCTTGGGATATTCTCCGTCCAATGAGCAGTTCTTC. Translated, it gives CASSLALGYSPSNEQFF.

CDR3 amino acids: CASSDPGGRMAQYF. The CDR3 coding sequence is TGTGCCAGCAGTGATCCGGGGGGGAGGATGGCCCAGTACTTC. This chain uses TRBV2 with TRBJ2-5; 8 bases align to TRBD2. Germline V gives CDR1 SNHLY, CDR2 FYNNEI. The CDR3 extends over 14 amino acids. J gave up 9 bases and V 3 bases, and 9 bases lay outside the gene matches.

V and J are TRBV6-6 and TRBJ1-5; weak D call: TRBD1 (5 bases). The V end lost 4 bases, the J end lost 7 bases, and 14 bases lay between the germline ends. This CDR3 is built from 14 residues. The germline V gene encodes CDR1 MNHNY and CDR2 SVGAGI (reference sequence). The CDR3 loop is CASSFLGVRQPQHF. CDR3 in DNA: TGTGCCAGCAGTTTCCTAGGGGTCCGGCAGCCCCAGCATTTT.

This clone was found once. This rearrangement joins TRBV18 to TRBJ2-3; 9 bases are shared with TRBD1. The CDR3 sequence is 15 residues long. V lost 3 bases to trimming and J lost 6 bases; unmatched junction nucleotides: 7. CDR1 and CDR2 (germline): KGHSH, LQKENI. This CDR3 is CASSPDRGTVDTQYF. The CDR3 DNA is TGTGCCAGCTCACCGGACAGGGGCACAGTGGATACGCAGTATTTT.

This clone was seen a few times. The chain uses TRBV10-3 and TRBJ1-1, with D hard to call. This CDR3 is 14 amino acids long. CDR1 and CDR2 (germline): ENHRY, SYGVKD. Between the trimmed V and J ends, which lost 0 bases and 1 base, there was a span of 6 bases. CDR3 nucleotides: TGTGCCATCAGTGAGTCGAAGGGGAACACTGAAGCTTTCTTT. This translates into CAISESKGNTEAFF.

CDR3 residues: CASSFGTHNYGYTF. The CDR3 DNA is TGTGCCAGCAGTTTCGGGACACACAACTATGGCTACACCTTC. The V gene is TRBV28, the J gene TRBJ1-2; D might be TRBD1 (6 bases). The CDR3 contains 14 residues. The ends were cut back, 3 bases at V and 2 bases at J, with 10 bases in the middle. CDR1 is MDHEN, CDR2 SYDVKM, per germline.

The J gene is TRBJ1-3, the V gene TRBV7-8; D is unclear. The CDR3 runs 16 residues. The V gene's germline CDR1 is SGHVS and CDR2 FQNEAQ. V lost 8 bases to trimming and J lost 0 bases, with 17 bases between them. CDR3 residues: CASVTGRGNSGNTIYF. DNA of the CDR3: TGTGCCAGCGTCACGGGTCGGGGAAACTCTGGAAACACCATATATTTT.

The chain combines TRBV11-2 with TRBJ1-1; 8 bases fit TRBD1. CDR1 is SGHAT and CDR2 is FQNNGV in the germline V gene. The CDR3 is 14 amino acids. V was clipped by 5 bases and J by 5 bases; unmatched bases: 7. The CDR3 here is CASSPDRGSTEAFF. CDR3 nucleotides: TGTGCCAGCAGCCCAGACAGGGGTTCTACTGAAGCTTTCTTT.

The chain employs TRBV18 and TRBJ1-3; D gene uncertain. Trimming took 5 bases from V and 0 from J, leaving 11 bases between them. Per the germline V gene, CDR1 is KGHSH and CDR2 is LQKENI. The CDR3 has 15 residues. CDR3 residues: CASSNLGISGNTIYF. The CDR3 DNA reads TGTGCCAGCTCAAACCTCGGGATCTCTGGAAACACCATATATTTT.

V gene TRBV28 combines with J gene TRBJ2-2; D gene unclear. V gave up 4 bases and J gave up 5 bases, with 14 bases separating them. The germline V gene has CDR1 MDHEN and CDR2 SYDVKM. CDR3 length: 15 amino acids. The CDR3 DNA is TGTGCCAGCAGTTGGGCCCGGATGGGTACCGGGGAGCTGTTTTTT. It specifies CASSWARMGTGELFF.

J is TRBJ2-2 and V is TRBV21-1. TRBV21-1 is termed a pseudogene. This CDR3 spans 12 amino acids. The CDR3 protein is CARTRGTGELFF. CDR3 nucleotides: TGTGCCCGTACTAGGGGCACCGGGGAGCTGTTTTTT.

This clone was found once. The CDR3 nucleotides read TGTGCCAGCAGCCAAAGTCTCAATCAGCCCCAGCATTTT. Amino acid sequence: CASSQSLNQPQHF. The chain combines TRBV14 with TRBJ1-5; no clear D gene. Germline CDR1 is SGHDN and CDR2 is FVKESK. The V end was cut by 2 bases, the J end by 3 bases, with 5 bases between. CDR3 size: 13 residues. Full variable domain (remainder filled in from reference TRBV14 and TRBJ1-5): EAGVTQFPSHSVIEKGQTVTLRCDPISGHDNLYWYRRVMGKEIKFLLHFVKESKQDESGMPNNRFLAERTGGTYSTLKVQPAELEDSGVYFCASSQSLNQPQHFGDGTRLSIL.

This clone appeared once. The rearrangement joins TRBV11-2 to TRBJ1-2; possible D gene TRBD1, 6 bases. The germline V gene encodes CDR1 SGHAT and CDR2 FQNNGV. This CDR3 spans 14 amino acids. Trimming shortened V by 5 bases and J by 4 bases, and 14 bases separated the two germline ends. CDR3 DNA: TGTGCCAGCAGCCGAAATAGGGGGGGCTATGGCTACACCTTC. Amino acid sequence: CASSRNRGGYGYTF.

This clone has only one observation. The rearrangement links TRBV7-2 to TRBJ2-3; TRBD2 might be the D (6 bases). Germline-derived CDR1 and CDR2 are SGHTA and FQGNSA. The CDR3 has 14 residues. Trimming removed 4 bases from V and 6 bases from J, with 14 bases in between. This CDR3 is CASSWAGPGDTQYF. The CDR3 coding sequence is TGTGCCAGCAGCTGGGCGGGGCCGGGGGATACGCAGTATTTT.